Below, 10 T cell receptor beta chains from the same sample are listed, as sequenced in a study of blood T cells in healthy people across ages. Next came a second PCR, run for about 7 to 12 cycles, which used a sample-barcoded 5' primer along with a J-beta primer mix. In TCRdb, the 5' RACE reads were re-called with MiXCR into one record per CDR3 protein. The sample includes about 570,000 distinct CDR3 sequences, 25% to 30% of them seen just once. Sequenced sample: blood. These TCRs come from a woman aged 70-85 years in good health.

This chain connects TRBV7-2 to TRBJ1-2, with TRBD1 identical over 11 bases. Germline V gene sequence: CDR1 SGHTA, CDR2 FQGNSA. The J segment lost 7 bases and the V segment lost 4 bases, leaving 8 bases of the junction unmatched. This CDR3 is built from 15 residues. In nucleotides, the CDR3 is TGTGCCAGCAGCTCGGCCGGACAGGGGGCGAGTGGCTACACCTTC. It specifies CASSSAGQGASGYTF.

Many counts were recorded for this clonotype. The chain recombines TRBV3-1 with TRBJ1-1; D not certain. V was cut by 3 bases and J by 3 bases, with 8 bases left in between. The CDR3 is 13 amino acids. Germline-derived CDR1 and CDR2 are LGHDT and YNNKEL (reference sequence). Written as DNA, the CDR3 is TGTGCCAGCAGCCAGGGTCCAGACACTGAAGCTTTCTTT. It encodes CASSQGPDTEAFF.

This clonotype has just a few counts. The V call is TRBV7-6, the J call TRBJ1-2; possibly TRBD1 for D (5 bases). Germline assignment: CDR1 SGHVS and CDR2 FNYEAQ. The CDR3 extends over 14 amino acids. V was shortened by 4 bases and J by 2 bases, with 11 bases between the two germline ends. The CDR3 nucleotides read TGTGCCAGCAGCTCAACCACAGGCAACTATGGCTACACCTTC. It codes for CASSSTTGNYGYTF.

There are a few counts of this clonotype. The chain uses TRBV9 and TRBJ1-2, with D maybe TRBD1 (5 bases). The germline V and J ends were trimmed by 4 bases and 4 bases, with 17 bases remaining between them. CDR3 length equals 15 residues. Germline CDR1 reads SGDLS; CDR2 reads YYNGEE. The CDR3 DNA reads TGTGCCAGCAGCCCCCCGGCGGGGGAGACCTATGGCTACACCTTC. It yields the protein CASSPPAGETYGYTF.

This clonotype was detected a few times. The CDR3 reads CASSEARRNYGYTF. CDR3 DNA sequence: TGTGCCAGCAGTGAGGCCAGGCGAAACTATGGCTACACCTTC. The J gene is TRBJ1-2, the V gene TRBV2, with D unresolved. V dropped 3 bases and J dropped 2 bases, with 10 bases sitting between them. The CDR3 is 14 amino acids. The germline CDR1 and CDR2 sequences are SNHLY and FYNNEI. Complete variable domain (other parts from reference TRBV2 and TRBJ1-2): EPEVTQTPSHQVTQMGQEVILRCVPISNHLYFYWYRQILGQKVEFLVSFYNNEISEKSEIFDDQFSVERPDGSNFTLKIRSTKLEDSAMYFCASSEARRNYGYTFGSGTRLTVV.

The V and J genes are TRBV7-9 and TRBJ2-1; D might be TRBD1 or TRBD2, each matching 5 bases. Trimming left V 1 base short and J 3 bases short, with 10 bases between. Germline CDR1 and CDR2: SEHNR and FQNEAQ (reference sequence). The CDR3 covers 15 residues. Here the CDR3 reads CASSLELGVYNEQFF. The DNA for the CDR3 is TGTGCCAGCAGCTTAGAATTGGGGGTCTACAATGAGCAGTTCTTC.

The V gene is TRBV24-1, the J gene TRBJ2-1; unclear D gene. CDR1 and CDR2 from the germline V gene are KGHDR and SFDVKD. V gave up 5 bases and J gave up 0 bases, with 7 bases separating them. The CDR3 runs 14 residues. In DNA, the CDR3 is TGTGCCACCAGTGTGAGGAGCTCCTACAATGAGCAGTTCTTC. Translation: CATSVRSSYNEQFF.

This clonotype was seen a handful of times. The J gene is TRBJ2-5, the V gene TRBV20-1; tentatively, D is TRBD1 (6 bases). Germline lookup yields CDR1 DFQATT and CDR2 SNEGSKA (reference sequence). CDR3 length: 17 residues. V was pared by 1 base and J by 1 base, with 19 bases between. CDR3 protein: CSARAGPGTSFQETQYF. CDR3 DNA sequence: TGCAGTGCTAGAGCAGGCCCCGGGACATCCTTCCAAGAGACCCAGTACTTC.

The V gene is TRBV5-1, the J gene TRBJ1-4; D remains ambiguous. CDR3 length: 15 residues. The germline V gene encodes CDR1 SGHRS and CDR2 YFSETQ. V was pared by 4 bases and J by 8 bases, with 18 bases between. The CDR3 DNA reads as TGCGCCAGCAGCCCCAAGTTGGGAGGCAACGAAAAACTGTTTTTT. Translated, it gives CASSPKLGGNEKLFF.

The rearrangement links TRBV20-1 to TRBJ1-2, with no clear D. CDR3 length: 14 residues. Germline CDR1 reads DFQATT; CDR2 reads SNEGSKA (reference sequence). Trimming removed 6 bases from V and 6 bases from J, with 20 bases in between. DNA of the CDR3: TGCAGTGCCCGTAGTGCGGGGATAAGGAATGGCTACACCTTC. As protein: CSARSAGIRNGYTF.